These T cell receptor beta chains were read from a single sample in a study of T cells in localized non-small cell lung cancer. Libraries were prepared by immunoSEQ multiplex PCR; TCRdb keeps only in-frame clonotypes and omits some of them. The sample shows about 34,000 clones, about 92% of them seen only once. Sequences were derived from peripheral blood, sampled before any cancer treatment. The receptors here all came from a female donor over 55 with stage I lung adenocarcinoma. The CDR3 runs from the conserved cysteine through the conserved F or W. D genes are given only for firm matches.

>TRBV27|TRBJ1-3|-
CASSSHSGNTIYF
TGTGCCAGCAGTTCCCATTCTGGAAACACCATATATTTT
>TRBV10-1|TRBJ1-2|TRBD1
CASSPGQGNYGYTF
TGCGCCAGCAGCCCGGGACAGGGGAACTATGGCTACACCTTC
>TRBV7-3|TRBJ2-1|-
CASSSPGNEQFF
TGTGCCAGCAGCTCCCCGGGAAATGAGCAGTTCTTC
>TRBV5-5|TRBJ1-4|-
CASSLGRVNEKLFF
TGTGCCAGCAGCTTGGGTAGGGTTAATGAAAAACTGTTTTTT
>TRBV11-2|TRBJ2-2|TRBD1
CASSLADRRNTGELFF
TGTGCCAGCAGCTTAGCGGACAGGAGGAACACCGGGGAGCTGTTTTTT
>TRBV27|TRBJ2-1|-
CASSLGGVNEQFF
TGTGCCAGCAGTTTAGGAGGGGTCAATGAGCAGTTCTTC
>TRBV18|TRBJ1-1|TRBD1
CASSPPGQGGTEAFF
TGTGCCAGCTCACCGCCGGGACAGGGAGGGACTGAAGCTTTCTTT
>TRBV7-2|TRBJ2-7|-
CASSLERVYEQYF
TGTGCCAGCAGCTTGGAAAGGGTCTACGAGCAGTACTTC
>TRBV7-2|TRBJ2-6|-
CASSFGWDNSGANVLTF
TGTGCCAGCAGCTTTGGGTGGGATAACTCTGGGGCCAACGTCCTGACTTTC
>TRBV6-5|TRBJ2-4|-
CASSYGKRSSIQYF
TGTGCCAGCAGTTACGGGAAGCGGTCAAGCATTCAGTACTTC
>TRBV19|TRBJ2-1|-
CATALFGQFF
TGTGCCACCGCGTTGTTTGGGCAGTTCTTC
>TRBV4-3|TRBJ2-2|-
CASSQGQSGVFAGELFF
TGCGCCAGCAGCCAAGGGCAATCAGGAGTTTTCGCCGGGGAGCTGTTTTTT
>TRBV19|TRBJ1-1|TRBD1
CASSPTGLTTEAFF
TGTGCCAGTAGTCCGACAGGGCTGACCACTGAAGCTTTCTTT
>TRBV4-2|TRBJ2-3|-
CASSQDPAYTSTDTQYF
TGTGCCAGCAGCCAAGATCCGGCATATACTAGCACAGATACGCAGTATTTT
>TRBV28|TRBJ1-4|-
CASSSQWEKLFF
TGTGCCAGCAGTTCCCAGTGGGAAAAACTGTTTTTT
>TRBV28|TRBJ1-2|-
CASSRGGSNYGYTF
TGTGCCAGCAGCCGGGGGGGATCTAACTATGGCTACACCTTC
>TRBV9|TRBJ2-2|TRBD1
CASSVDPNRGNTGELFF
TGTGCCAGCAGCGTAGACCCGAACAGGGGGAACACCGGGGAGCTGTTTTTT
>TRBV4-3|TRBJ1-1|-
CASSQDRWRNTEAFF
TGCGCCAGCAGCCAAGATCGATGGAGGAACACTGAAGCTTTCTTT
>TRBV5-4|TRBJ1-2|-
CASSTASGYGYTF
TGTGCCAGCAGCACAGCGTCAGGCTATGGCTACACCTTC
>TRBV14|TRBJ1-4|-
CASSQVRTVNEKLFF
TGTGCCAGCAGCCAAGTTAGAACAGTCAATGAAAAACTGTTTTTT
>TRBV11-3|TRBJ2-4|-
CASSLERGSGKNIQYF
TGTGCCAGCAGCTTAGAAAGGGGCTCTGGCAAAAACATTCAGTACTTC
>TRBV30|TRBJ1-4|TRBD1
CAWESGTGGGGEKLFF
TGTGCCTGGGAATCCGGGACAGGGGGCGGTGGAGAAAAACTGTTTTTT
>TRBV5-1|TRBJ1-6|-
CASSLDPWNSPLHF
TGCGCCAGCAGCCTGGACCCATGGAACTCACCCCTCCACTTT
>TRBV4-3|TRBJ2-7|-
CASSQDTAPYYEQYF
TGCGCCAGCAGCCAAGATACCGCCCCATACTACGAGCAGTACTTC
>TRBV9|TRBJ1-2|-
CASSVDSNYGYTF
TGTGCCAGCAGCGTCGACAGTAACTATGGCTACACCTTC
>TRBV5-4|TRBJ2-1|-
CASSLGSSSYNEQFF
TGTGCCAGCAGCTTGGGCAGTAGCTCCTACAATGAGCAGTTCTTC
>TRBV13|TRBJ1-1|-
CASSSLGQGMNTEAFF
TGTGCCAGCAGCTCCCTGGGTCAAGGAATGAACACTGAAGCTTTCTTT
>TRBV5-1|TRBJ2-3|TRBD1
CASSKDRGGRTDTQYF
TGCGCCAGCAGCAAGGACAGGGGTGGTAGGACAGATACGCAGTATTTT
>TRBV5-1|TRBJ2-5|-
CASSSGQKAPETQYF
TGCGCCAGCAGCTCAGGACAAAAGGCCCCCGAGACCCAGTACTTC
>TRBV6-6|TRBJ1-1|-
CASRSGGMNTEAFF
TGTGCCAGCAGGAGTGGGGGTATGAACACTGAAGCTTTCTTT
>TRBV18|TRBJ2-1|-
CASSPLGDNEQFF
TGTGCCAGCTCACCCTTAGGGGATAATGAGCAGTTCTTC
>TRBV5-4|TRBJ2-1|-
CASSFPSTLGAGEQFF
TGTGCCAGCAGCTTCCCCTCTACCTTAGGGGCGGGGGAGCAGTTCTTC